The entry below describes one TCR beta chain. This clonotype was detected only a few times. The antigen it recognizes is unknown. The input lacks base qualities; no much larger clone sits a single base away. The roughly 38 donors, aged about 6 to 100 years, were systemically healthy Caucasian individuals from Russia. Each donor gave approximately 9.3 milliliters of peripheral blood, collected into EDTA-treated Vacutainer tubes. Ficoll-Paque density-gradient centrifugation was used to isolate PBMCs, with at least 6.5 million per sample. Total RNA was extracted from PBMCs with Trizol reagent, with at least 5 micrograms obtained per sample. For every donor, flow cytometry on a PBMC aliquot measured the percentage of naive CD45RAhigh/CD27high T cells. The sample belongs to a study of blood T cells in healthy people across ages (dated by TCRdb to 2013 to 2016). In the study overall: Template switching captured roughly one uniquely barcoded TCR beta cDNA molecule per two T cells in model experiments. Using deep sequencing normalized with unique cDNA molecular identifiers, the study measured how TCR beta repertoire diversity changes with age. Four age groups were formed from the donors: young (average approximately 15 years), middle-aged (around 41), aged (about 68) and long-lived (approximately 78). To avoid experimental bias, donors of different ages were spread randomly across the sequencing lanes. Using the same blood draw, the study looked at two additional independent replicas of 1 million unique cDNA reads for two donors, one aged 18 to 29 and the other aged 80 or older. Overall results and qualifications from the work: The CMV infection status of donors was not known, potentially confounding age-related changes in expanded clonotypes. Since profiling was done on bulk unsorted PBMCs, naive and antigen-experienced compartments could not be conclusively compared. Estimates of total diversity based on one million sequenced T cells were regarded as lower bounds and as underestimates. Observed TCR beta diversity per million T cells fell roughly linearly with age, and a significant reduction was already apparent by age around 40. Observed TCR beta diversity correlated strongly with the percentage of naive T cells measured by flow cytometry. The long-lived group showed more naive CD4+ T cells, fewer expanded clones and increased TCR diversity than the aged group, suggesting age selection.

The library was built by means of 5' RACE. This sample was sequenced with an Illumina HiSeq 2500. A second PCR of about 6 to 11 cycles was run with a J-beta primer mix and a sample-barcoded 5' primer. A template-switch 5' adaptor carrying 12 random nucleotides introduced a unique molecular identifier onto each TCR beta cDNA molecule. Each sample yielded at least 2.5 million CDR3-containing paired-end reads. All of the RNA was converted into first-strand cDNA using the Mint cDNA synthesis kit, with a TRBC-specific oligonucleotide serving as the primer. Following uracil-DNA glycosylase treatment, a first 18-cycle PCR with universal primers M1SS and BC2_uni_R was performed on all cDNA. Per the source publication's procedure: For normalization, 1 million high-quality reads were randomly selected from each sample, with every read carrying a distinct molecular identifier. Reads sharing molecular identifiers were discarded rather than binned into consensus sequences. MiTCR, set to a Q25 quality threshold and the strictest error-elimination algorithm, was used for CDR3 identification, clonotype clustering and error correction. A nonparametric unseen species model with Euler transformation was used to estimate a lower bound on total TCR beta diversity. TCRdb took the public reads, trimmed them with fastp at Q25, ran MiXCR for clone calling and kept in-frame beta chains. Entries are consolidated by CDR3 protein sequence, retaining the most common genes and DNA. The V and J calls come from TCRdb's annotation, not from the publication. Across this sample there are hundreds of thousands of distinct CDR3 sequences, with about 30% seen only once. The ten largest clonotypes hold around 16% of the sample.

From the germline V gene (reference sequence), CDR1 is DFQATT and CDR2 is SNEGSKA. Including the terminal cysteine and phenylalanine, the CDR3 comprises 11 residues. Of the read, only the CDR3 DNA is kept; its 33 bases are in frame from base 1. The junction carries 10 bases between V and J, which are trimmed by 6 bases and 5 bases respectively. Input material: blood. This sequence originates from a woman at least 80 years old in good health. The sequence joins TRBV20-1 to TRBJ1-1; the D gene identity is not certain. The DNA sequence is as follows: TGCAGTGCATTCGCCAGGACTGAAGCTTTCTTT. It is translated as CSAFARTEAFF.